The clone carrying this TCR beta chain is classed as medium-sized. Its target is not known. The TCR beta CDR3 region underwent multiplex PCR amplification with 32 V and 13 J primers. From the multiplex PCR reads, TCRdb called clonotypes with MiXCR, one entry per CDR3 protein. Altogether about 5,700 distinct CDR3 sequences are present, over 20% being singletons, with the ten largest covering around 10%. The template consisted of bulk tumor genomic DNA, with 600 ng used per sample. Widely spaced biopsies, several per primary tumor, were obtained at surgery. The study cohort was described as untreated, and its members had newly diagnosed non-small cell lung cancer. They went on to have curative surgery. The sample comes from a study of immune heterogeneity within non-small cell lung tumors. Whole-study results and caveats: Each patient largely had their own distinct set of high-frequency T-cell receptor beta clonotypes.

The source of this sequence is a woman between 55 and 75 years old with non-small cell lung cancer. Input material: lung tumor tissue.

The CDR3 loop is CASSGGALSSYNEQFF. DNA of the CDR3: TGTGCCAGCAGTGGGGGGGCCCTCAGCTCCTACAATGAGCAGTTCTTC. This chain uses TRBV25-1 with TRBJ2-1; D might be TRBD1 or TRBD2, each matching 6 bases. Trimming cost V 4 bases and J 0 bases, with 13 bases left between them. The CDR3 runs 16 residues. CDR1 MGHDK and CDR2 SYGVNS come from the germline V gene.